The 23 T cell receptor beta chains in this list originate from one sample, sequenced in a study of blood T cell repertoires in COVID-19. The assay was immunoSEQ multiplex PCR, and TCRdb's table has in-frame clones only and misses some. This table holds 200,000 to 250,000 clones, 70% to 85% found once. The material sequenced was PBMCs or T cells enriched from blood (not recorded which). Source of these receptors: a man aged 35 to 55 who had recovered from COVID-19.

The chain has TRBV7-2 and TRBJ1-6; D is possibly TRBD1 (5 bases). The V end was cut by 2 bases, the J end by 12 bases, with 14 bases between. Germline CDR1 SGHTA, CDR2 FQGNSA. This CDR3 has 14 amino acids. This chain's CDR3 is CASSLRGAVGPLHF. The CDR3 DNA reads TGTGCCAGCAGCTTAAGGGGCGCCGTTGGACCCCTCCACTTT.

The rearrangement links TRBV10-3 to TRBJ2-7; 10 nucleotides line up with TRBD2. The CDR3 has 16 amino acids. The germline gives CDR1 ENHRY, CDR2 SYGVKD. V lost 3 bases and J lost 0; bases outside the gene matches: 5. In nucleotides, the CDR3 is TGTGCCATCAGTGACCCGGGACTAGCGATCTCCTACGAGCAGTACTTC. The encoded protein is CAISDPGLAISYEQYF.

CDR3 coding DNA: TGTGCCAGCAGTACATACGACACCAGATACGAGCAGTACTTC. Translation gives CASSTYDTRYEQYF. This chain connects TRBV27 to TRBJ2-7, with no clear D. Deletions cut 5 bases from V and 4 bases from J, with 15 bases between. Germline loops: CDR1 MNHEY, CDR2 SMNVEV (reference sequence). This CDR3 region has 14 residues.

This chain uses TRBV19 with TRBJ1-1; 8 bases match TRBD1. The CDR3 runs 14 residues. Germline CDR1 LNHDA, CDR2 SQIVND (reference sequence). V shed 0 bases and J 6 bases; nucleotides not matched to a gene: 3. CDR3 sequence reads: CASSIDGTGAEAFF. The CDR3 DNA sequence: TGTGCCAGTAGTATAGATGGGACAGGAGCTGAAGCTTTCTTT.

This clone was seen a few times. The chain employs TRBV10-1 and TRBJ1-6; D gene uncertain. The CDR3 has 13 residues. V lost 10 bases and J 8 bases, leaving 15 bases between the germline ends. From germline, CDR1 is WNHNN and CDR2 SYGVQD (reference sequence). The CDR3 spells CANFPGIYSPLHF. CDR3 DNA sequence: TGCGCCAATTTCCCAGGTATCTATTCACCCCTCCACTTT.

This rearrangement joins TRBV18 to TRBJ2-1, with 7 bases matching TRBD2. CDR1 KGHSH and CDR2 LQKENI come from the germline V gene. CDR3 length equals 15 residues. V lost 3 bases and J lost 8; bases outside the gene matches: 10. As DNA, the CDR3 is TGTGCCAGCTCACCTGGCGGGAGCTTTTTTCATGAGCAGTTCTTC. Its translation: CASSPGGSFFHEQFF. The full variable domain, completed using reference TRBV18 and TRBJ2-1, is NAGVMQNPRHLVRRRGQEARLRCSPMKGHSHVYWYRQLPEEGLKFMVYLQKENIIDESGMPKERFSAEFPKEGPSILRIQQVVRGDSAAYFCASSPGGSFFHEQFFGPGTRLTVL.

The chain is built from TRBV12-3 or TRBV12-4 and TRBJ2-1; weak D call: TRBD2 (6 bases). The CDR3 sequence is 13 residues long. V was pared by 3 bases and J by 4 bases, with 7 bases between. DNA for the CDR3: TGTGCCAGCAGTTTGGGACTGTACAATGAGCAGTTCTTC. Amino acids: CASSLGLYNEQFF.

The rearrangement links TRBV5-1 to TRBJ2-5; D gene unclear. The V gene lost 2 bases and the J gene lost 1 base, with 6 bases spanning the gap. The germline gives CDR1 SGHRS, CDR2 YFSETQ. CDR3 length equals 13 residues. Written as DNA, the CDR3 is TGCGCCAGCAGCTTAAGGAGCCAAGAGACCCAGTACTTC. Residues: CASSLRSQETQYF.

The chain couples TRBV14 to TRBJ1-1; TRBD1 aligns across 9 bases. Trimming took 1 base from V and 5 from J; bases not matched to a gene: 2. Germline V gene sequence: CDR1 SGHDN, CDR2 FVKESK. This CDR3 is 14 amino acids long. As DNA, the CDR3 is TGTGCCAGCAGCCAAGGGACAGGGGTTACTGAAGCTTTCTTT. Encoded protein: CASSQGTGVTEAFF.

This chain uses TRBV19 with TRBJ2-1; 8 bases agree with TRBD2. The CDR3 covers 14 residues. The V gene end was trimmed by 7 bases and the J gene end by 3 bases; junction bases not matched to a gene: 5. The germline V gene has CDR1 LNHDA and CDR2 SQIVND (reference sequence). Here the CDR3 DNA reads TGTGCCAGTAAGGAAACTAGCGGCTACAATGAGCAGTTCTTC. Encoded protein: CASKETSGYNEQFF.

The chain employs TRBV2 and TRBJ1-2, with D perhaps matching TRBD1 (6 bases). The CDR3 runs to 14 residues. Germline loops: CDR1 SNHLY, CDR2 FYNNEI. V dropped 7 bases and J dropped 3 bases, with 15 bases sitting between them. In DNA form, the CDR3 reads TGTGCCAGCAAGAGACAGGATTCTTACTATGGCTACACCTTC. Translated: CASKRQDSYYGYTF. Full variable domain (rest looked up from reference TRBV2 and TRBJ1-2): EPEVTQTPSHQVTQMGQEVILRCVPISNHLYFYWYRQILGQKVEFLVSFYNNEISEKSEIFDDQFSVERPDGSNFTLKIRSTKLEDSAMYFCASKRQDSYYGYTFGSGTRLTVV.

J is TRBJ2-1 and V is TRBV3-1 (or the pseudogene TRBV3-2); 10 bases are a match to TRBD2. Germline V gene lookup returns CDR1 LGHDT and CDR2 YNNKEL (reference sequence). Trimming took 0 bases from V and 8 from J; bases not matched to a gene: 7. This CDR3 has 16 amino acids. CDR3 protein: CASSQDPSGGSDEQFF. The CDR3 region has the DNA TGTGCCAGCAGCCAAGACCCTAGCGGGGGTTCGGATGAGCAGTTCTTC.

The chain links TRBV27 to TRBJ1-1; tentative D call: TRBD1 (5 bases). Trimming took 3 bases from V and 13 from J, leaving 15 bases between them. The germline V gene has CDR1 MNHEY and CDR2 SMNVEV (reference sequence). This CDR3 is 12 amino acids long. Written as DNA, the CDR3 is TGTGCCAGCAGTTTGCGGGACGGGGTCGTTTTCTTT. It codes for CASSLRDGVVFF.

To note about this clone: The sample carries other DNA sequences with the same CDR3. The chain is built from TRBV19 and TRBJ2-6; tentative D call: TRBD2 (7 bases). The CDR3 is made up of 15 amino acids. CDR1 and CDR2 (germline): LNHDA, SQIVND (reference sequence). Trimming stripped 6 bases from V and 4 bases from J, with 13 bases between. CDR3 DNA sequence: TGTGCCAGTAGGCCTCGGGGGGCCGGGGCCAACGTCCTGACTTTC. Translated, it gives CASRPRGAGANVLTF.

The chain combines TRBV18 with TRBJ1-2; D is uncertain. This CDR3 region has 14 residues. CDR1 is KGHSH, CDR2 LQKENI, per germline. V was trimmed by 2 bases and J by 3 bases, leaving 10 bases between them. CDR3 sequence: CASSPAGSDYGYTF. The CDR3 DNA reads TGTGCCAGCTCACCAGCGGGCTCGGACTATGGCTACACCTTC.

The genes are TRBV6-5 and TRBJ2-3; D not certain. The CDR3 runs 11 residues. Germline values: CDR1 MNHEY, CDR2 SVGAGI. The V and J ends lost 6 bases and 3 bases respectively, with 4 bases between them. In nucleotides, the CDR3 is TGTGCCAGCAGACGGACAGATACGCAGTATTTT. Translated: CASRRTDTQYF.

This chain's CDR3 is CASSQEGFTFSYEQYF. The DNA for the CDR3 is TGCGCCAGCAGCCAAGAGGGCTTCACCTTCTCCTACGAGCAGTACTTC. The V and J genes are TRBV4-1 and TRBJ2-7; D is undetermined. V gave up 0 bases and J gave up 0 bases, with 12 bases separating them. The CDR3 has 16 amino acids. The germline gives CDR1 MGHRA, CDR2 YSYEKL.

V usage is TRBV11-2 and J usage is TRBJ2-1, with D unclear. The CDR3 is 13 amino acids. V was pared by 3 bases and J by 5 bases, with 8 bases between. Germline assignment: CDR1 SGHAT and CDR2 FQNNGV. The CDR3 DNA reads as TGTGCCAGCAGCTTGAGTCTCAACAATGAGCAGTTCTTC. Its protein product is CASSLSLNNEQFF. Drawing the rest from reference TRBV11-2 and TRBJ2-1, the complete variable domain is EAGVAQSPRYKIIEKRQSVAFWCNPISGHATLYWYQQILGQGPKLLIQFQNNGVVDDSQLPKDRFSAERLKGVDSTLKIQPAKLEDSAVYLCASSLSLNNEQFFGPGTRLTVL.

The chain joins TRBV21-1 to TRBJ1-1; the table gives TRBD1 as D, unverified against the DNA. TRBV21-1 is a recognized pseudogene. This CDR3 spans 17 amino acids. The CDR3 region has the DNA TGTGCCAGCAGCAAAGTGAGACAGGGGCCCACCAGTTGTGAAGCTTTCTTT. This codes for CASSKVRQGPTSCEAFF.

The chain recombines TRBV11-2 with TRBJ1-2; TRBD1 is a possible D gene (5 bases). V was trimmed by 1 base and J by 5 bases, leaving 14 bases between them. CDR1 SGHAT and CDR2 FQNNGV come from the germline V gene. This CDR3 region has 15 residues. CDR3 DNA sequence: TGTGCCAGCAGCTTAGGCGTCAGACAGCTATATGGCTACACCTTC. This translates into CASSLGVRQLYGYTF.

This clone was detected only once. The chain carries TRBV3-1 (or the pseudogene TRBV3-2) and TRBJ1-1, with D hard to call. Germline V gene data show CDR1 as LGHDT and CDR2 as YNNKEL (reference sequence). V was trimmed by 6 bases and J by 4 bases, leaving 12 bases between them. The CDR3 runs to 13 residues. CDR3 nucleotide sequence: TGTGCCAGCAGACCTAGGGCGGGCACTGAAGCTTTCTTT. It yields the protein CASRPRAGTEAFF.

This clone was seen a handful of times. Within the sample, other DNA sequences also encode this same CDR3. CDR3 residues: CASSLDAGNYGYTF. Here the CDR3 DNA reads TGTGCCAGCAGCTTAGATGCAGGCAACTATGGCTACACCTTC. This rearrangement joins TRBV7-2 to TRBJ1-2; D remains ambiguous. CDR1 and CDR2 (germline): SGHTA, FQGNSA. V was clipped by 1 base and J by 2 bases, with 8 bases between them. The length of the CDR3 is 14 residues.

V and J are TRBV3-1 (or the pseudogene TRBV3-2) and TRBJ1-5; a weak D match, TRBD1 (5 bases). From germline, CDR1 is LGHDT and CDR2 YNNKEL (reference sequence). CDR3 size: 15 residues. The V gene lost 4 bases and the J gene lost 3 bases, with 13 bases spanning the gap. The DNA for the CDR3 is TGTGCCAGCAGCCGCGGGGCGGGTTCCAATCAGCCCCAGCATTTT. Encoded protein: CASSRGAGSNQPQHF.